This is a list of T cell receptor beta chains from one sample in a study of tumor and adjacent non-tumor tissue in lung cancer. A single record per CDR3 protein comes from TCRdb applying MiXCR to the multiplex PCR reads. The repertoire consists of over 130,000 distinct CDR3 sequences, with around 61% occurring once and the leading ten covering roughly 18%. Sequencing was carried out using lung tumor tissue. The receptors originated from a man in his fifties or sixties with small cell lung cancer. Both conserved end residues are part of each CDR3. D genes are given only for firm matches. Size is omitted from some rows. Given values are once, few, many or a class for expanded clones.

>NA|NA|TRBV11-2|TRBJ2-1
TGTGCCCGCACCGCTAGCTGGGTATACAATGAGCAGTTCTTC
CARTASWVYNEQFF
>NA|NA|TRBV24-1|TRBJ2-1
TGTACCATCAGGAGGCAGGATTTATGTGAGCAGTTCTTC
CTIRRQDLCEQFF
>TRBD1|NA|TRBV6-1|TRBJ2-7
TGTGCCAGCAGTGAAGGACAGGGGGTTACCTACGAGCAGTACTTC
CASSEGQGVTYEQYF
>NA|many|TRBV12-3/TRBV12-4|TRBJ2-5
TGTGCCAGCAGTACGCCAGGGGAGACCCAGTACTTC
CASSTPGETQYF
>NA|NA|TRBV20-1|TRBJ2-7
TGCAGTGCCAGGGAGCCTTCAGGTTACGAGCGGTACTTT
CSAREPSGYERYF
>TRBD1|NA|TRBV20-1|TRBJ2-7
TGCAATGCCAGCAAACCGGGACAGGGGGACGAGCAGTACTTC
CNASKPGQGDEQYF
>NA|NA|TRBV11-2|TRBJ2-1
TGCGCCAGCGGCTTGGGTGGTGGCTCCTACAATGAGCAGTTCTTC
CASGLGGGSYNEQFF
>TRBD1|many|TRBV6-5|TRBJ2-2
TGTGCCAGCGGGGGACAGGGGACACCCGGGGAGCTGTTTTTT
CASGGQGTPGELFF
>NA|medium-sized|TRBV11-1|TRBJ2-2
TGTGCCAGCAGCTTTCGGATCGTTAACACCGGGGAGCTGTTTTTT
CASSFRIVNTGELFF
>NA|NA|TRBV12-3/TRBV12-4|TRBJ2-3
TGTGCCAACAGAGTGGGCGTCACATATACGCAGTATTTT
CANRVGVTYTQYF
>NA|NA|TRBV11-3|TRBJ2-1
TGTACCAGCAAAACAGGCAATGAGCACTTCTTC
CTSKTGNEHFF
>TRBD1|NA|TRBV6-5|TRBJ1-1
TGTGTCAGCAGTTATAGGGGGCCAGAGACTGGAGCTTTCTTT
CVSSYRGPETGAFF
>NA|NA|TRBV7-3|TRBJ2-3
TGTGCCAGCAGTCCTACCAGGACAGGGAGGGGAGATACGCAGTATTTT
CASSPTRTGRGDTQYF
>TRBD2|medium-sized|TRBV11-3|TRBJ2-7
TGTGCCAGCAGCTCGCCTGAACGCGGGGGGCTCTACGAGCAGTACTTC
CASSSPERGGLYEQYF
>NA|NA|TRBV20-1|TRBJ2-3
TGCAGTGCTAGAGATAGGGTCGGCGGGACGAGCACAGATACGCAGTATTTT
CSARDRVGGTSTDTQYF